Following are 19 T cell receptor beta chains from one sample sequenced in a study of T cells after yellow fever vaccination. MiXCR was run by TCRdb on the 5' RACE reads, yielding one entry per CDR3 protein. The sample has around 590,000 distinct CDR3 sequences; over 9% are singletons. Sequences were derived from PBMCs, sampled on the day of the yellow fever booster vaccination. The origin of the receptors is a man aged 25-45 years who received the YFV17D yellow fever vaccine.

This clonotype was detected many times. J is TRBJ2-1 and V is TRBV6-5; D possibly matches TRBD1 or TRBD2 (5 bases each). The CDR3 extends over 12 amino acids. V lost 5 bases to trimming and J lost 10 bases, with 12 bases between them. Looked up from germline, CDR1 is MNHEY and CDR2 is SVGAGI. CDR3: CASSRGAFEQFF. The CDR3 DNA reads TGTGCCAGCAGTAGAGGGGCTTTCGAGCAGTTCTTC.

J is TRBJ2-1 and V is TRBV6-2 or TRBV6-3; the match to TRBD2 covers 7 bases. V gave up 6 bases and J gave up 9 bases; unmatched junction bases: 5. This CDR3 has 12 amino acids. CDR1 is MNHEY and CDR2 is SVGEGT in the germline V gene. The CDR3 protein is CASSQLAIEQFF. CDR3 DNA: TGTGCCAGCAGCCAACTAGCGATTGAGCAGTTCTTC.

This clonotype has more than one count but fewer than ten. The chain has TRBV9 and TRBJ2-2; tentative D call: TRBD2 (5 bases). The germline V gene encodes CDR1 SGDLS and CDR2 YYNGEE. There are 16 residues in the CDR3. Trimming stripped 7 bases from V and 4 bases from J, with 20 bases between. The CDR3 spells CASGEKRELVTGELFF. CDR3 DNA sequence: TGTGCCAGCGGGGAGAAGAGGGAGTTAGTCACCGGGGAGCTGTTTTTT.

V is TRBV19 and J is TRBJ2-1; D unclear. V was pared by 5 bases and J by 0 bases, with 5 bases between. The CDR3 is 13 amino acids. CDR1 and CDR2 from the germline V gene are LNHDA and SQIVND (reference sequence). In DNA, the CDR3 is TGTGCCAGTAGTCACACCTCCTACAATGAGCAGTTCTTC. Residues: CASSHTSYNEQFF.

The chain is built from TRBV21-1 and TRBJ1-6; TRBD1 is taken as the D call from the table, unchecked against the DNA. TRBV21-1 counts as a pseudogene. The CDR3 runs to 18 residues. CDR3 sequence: CASTLTGAILPANSPLHF. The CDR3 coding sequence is TGTGCCAGCACCCTGACAGGGGCTATACTCCCCGCCAATTCACCCCTCCACTTT.

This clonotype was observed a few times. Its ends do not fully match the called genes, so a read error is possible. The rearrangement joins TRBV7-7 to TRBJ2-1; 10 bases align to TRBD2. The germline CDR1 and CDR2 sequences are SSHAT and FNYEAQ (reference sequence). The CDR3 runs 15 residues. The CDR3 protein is CASSLGLAGVVEQFF. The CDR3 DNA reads TGTGCTAGCAGCTTGGGGCTAGCGGGAGTTGTTGAGCAGTTCTTC.

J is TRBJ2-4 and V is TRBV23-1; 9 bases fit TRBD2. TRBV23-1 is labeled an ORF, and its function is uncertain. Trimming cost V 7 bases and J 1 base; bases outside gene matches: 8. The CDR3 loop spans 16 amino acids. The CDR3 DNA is TGCGCCAGCATCGCCGGGACTAGCTTGGCCAAAAACATTCAGTACTTC. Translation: CASIAGTSLAKNIQYF.

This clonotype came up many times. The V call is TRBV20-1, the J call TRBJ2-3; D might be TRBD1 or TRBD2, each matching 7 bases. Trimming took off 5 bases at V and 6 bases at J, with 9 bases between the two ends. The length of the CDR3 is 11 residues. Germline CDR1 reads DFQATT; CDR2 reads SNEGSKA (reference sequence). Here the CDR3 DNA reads TGCAGTGCTCAGGGGGGGGATACGCAGTATTTT. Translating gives CSAQGGDTQYF.

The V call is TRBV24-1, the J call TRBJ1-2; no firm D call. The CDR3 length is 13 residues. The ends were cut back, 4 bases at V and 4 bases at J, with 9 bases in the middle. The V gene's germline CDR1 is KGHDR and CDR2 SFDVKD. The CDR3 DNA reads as TGTGCCACCAGTGACACGGGCACCTATGGCTACACCTTC. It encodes CATSDTGTYGYTF.

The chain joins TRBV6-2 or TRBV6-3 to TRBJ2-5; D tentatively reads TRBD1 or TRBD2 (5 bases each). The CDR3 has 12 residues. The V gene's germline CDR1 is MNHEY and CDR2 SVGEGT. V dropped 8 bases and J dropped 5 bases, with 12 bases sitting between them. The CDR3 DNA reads TGTGCCAGCCAACGGGGCCGGGAGACCCAGTACTTC. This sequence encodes CASQRGRETQYF.

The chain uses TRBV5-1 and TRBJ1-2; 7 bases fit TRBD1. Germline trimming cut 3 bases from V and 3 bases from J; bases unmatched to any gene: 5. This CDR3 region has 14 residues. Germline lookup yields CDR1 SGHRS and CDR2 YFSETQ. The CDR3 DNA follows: TGCGCCAGCAGCTCCTTCGACAGGGACTATGGCTACACCTTC. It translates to CASSSFDRDYGYTF.

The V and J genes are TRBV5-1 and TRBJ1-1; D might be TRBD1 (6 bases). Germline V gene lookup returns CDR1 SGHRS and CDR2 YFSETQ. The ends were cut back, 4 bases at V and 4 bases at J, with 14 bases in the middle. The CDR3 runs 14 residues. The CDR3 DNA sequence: TGCGCCAGCAGCCCACAGGGCTATAGCACTGAAGCTTTCTTT. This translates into CASSPQGYSTEAFF.

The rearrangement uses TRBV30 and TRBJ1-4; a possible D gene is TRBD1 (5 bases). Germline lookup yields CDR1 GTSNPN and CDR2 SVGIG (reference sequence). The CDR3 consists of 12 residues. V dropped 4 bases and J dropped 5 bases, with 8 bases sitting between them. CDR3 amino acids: CAWMAGNEKLFF. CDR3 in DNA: TGTGCCTGGATGGCAGGGAATGAAAAACTGTTTTTT.

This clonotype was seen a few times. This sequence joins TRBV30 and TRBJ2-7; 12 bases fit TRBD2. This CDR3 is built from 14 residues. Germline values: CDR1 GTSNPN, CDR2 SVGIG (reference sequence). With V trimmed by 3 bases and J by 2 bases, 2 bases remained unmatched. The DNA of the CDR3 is TGTGCCTGGAGCTGGACTAGCGGGACCTACGAGCAGTACTTC. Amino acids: CAWSWTSGTYEQYF.

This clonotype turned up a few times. The CDR3 spells CASSRGTGDSNGYTF. The CDR3 nucleotides read TGTGCCAGCAGCCGAGGCACAGGGGATTCGAATGGCTACACCTTC. V is TRBV7-9 and J is TRBJ1-2; 7 nucleotides match TRBD1. The CDR3 length is 15 residues. V shed 5 bases and J 6 bases; nucleotides not matched to a gene: 12. Germline V gene sequence: CDR1 SEHNR, CDR2 FQNEAQ (reference sequence).

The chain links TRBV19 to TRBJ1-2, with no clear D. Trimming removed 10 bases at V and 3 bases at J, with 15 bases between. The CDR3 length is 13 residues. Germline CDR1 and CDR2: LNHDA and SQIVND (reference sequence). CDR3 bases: TGTGCCACGAGTTTATCGTCCGACTATGGCTACACCTTC. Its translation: CATSLSSDYGYTF. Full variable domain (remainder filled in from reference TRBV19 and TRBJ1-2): DGGITQSPKYLFRKEGQNVTLSCEQNLNHDAMYWYRQDPGQGLRLIYYSQIVNDFQKGDIAEGYSVSREKKESFPLTVTSAQKNPTAFYLCATSLSSDYGYTFGSGTRLTVV.

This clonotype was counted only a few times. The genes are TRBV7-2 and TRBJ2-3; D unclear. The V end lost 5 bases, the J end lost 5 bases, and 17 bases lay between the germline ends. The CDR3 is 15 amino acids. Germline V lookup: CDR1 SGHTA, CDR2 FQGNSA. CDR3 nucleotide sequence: TGTGCCAGCAGCCCCCCCCCTGGGCATAGAGATACGCAGTATTTT. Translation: CASSPPPGHRDTQYF.

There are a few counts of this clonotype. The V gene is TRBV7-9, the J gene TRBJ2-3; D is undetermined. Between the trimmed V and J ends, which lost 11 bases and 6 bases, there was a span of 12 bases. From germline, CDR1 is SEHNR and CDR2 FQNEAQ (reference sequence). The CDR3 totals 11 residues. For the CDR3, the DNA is TGTGCCTTCACGGATGGGGATACGCAGTATTTT. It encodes CAFTDGDTQYF.

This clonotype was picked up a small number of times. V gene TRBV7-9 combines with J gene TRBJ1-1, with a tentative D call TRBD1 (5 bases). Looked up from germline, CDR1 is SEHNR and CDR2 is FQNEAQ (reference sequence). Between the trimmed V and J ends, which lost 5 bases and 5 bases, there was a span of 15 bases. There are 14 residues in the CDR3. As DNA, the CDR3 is TGTGCCAGCAGCGGCAGGGCCCTGGGAACTGAAGCTTTCTTT. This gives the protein CASSGRALGTEAFF. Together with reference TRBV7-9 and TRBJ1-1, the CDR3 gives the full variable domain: DTGVSQNPRHKITKRGQNVTFRCDPISEHNRLYWYRQTLGQGPEFLTYFQNEAQLEKSRLLSDRFSAERPKGSFSTLEIQRTEQGDSAMYLCASSGRALGTEAFFGQGTRLTVV.